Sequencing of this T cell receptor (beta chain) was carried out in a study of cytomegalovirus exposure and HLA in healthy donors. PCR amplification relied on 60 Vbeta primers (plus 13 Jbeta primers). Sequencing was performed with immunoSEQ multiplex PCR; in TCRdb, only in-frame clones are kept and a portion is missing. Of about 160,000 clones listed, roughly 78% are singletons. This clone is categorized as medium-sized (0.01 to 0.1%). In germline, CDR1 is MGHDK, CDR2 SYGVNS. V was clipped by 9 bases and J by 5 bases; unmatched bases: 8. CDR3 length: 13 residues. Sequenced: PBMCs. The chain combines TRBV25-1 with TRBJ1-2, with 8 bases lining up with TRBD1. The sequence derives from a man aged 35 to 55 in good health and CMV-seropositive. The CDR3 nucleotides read TGTGCCAGTCGGGACAGGCTTGGGTATGGCTACACCTTC. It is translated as CASRDRLGYGYTF.